The entry below gives a single T cell receptor (beta chain) sequence along with its context. Its target is unknown. Sequenced by immunoSEQ multiplex PCR; TCRdb stores in-frame clones only, minus some. The sample holds about 98,000 clones, around 88% seen once. The data belong to a study of radiotherapy plus CTLA-4 blockade in lung cancer. Study context: With 31% of patients having disease control, objective responses were seen in approximately 19%. Findings and limits, study-wide: In blood, TCR clones derived from the tumor expanded after radiotherapy plus ipilimumab.

Focal radiation plus CTLA-4 blockade with ipilimumab was administered to patients who had chemo-refractory metastatic non-small-cell lung cancer. Trimming at V came to 5 bases and at J to 11 bases, leaving 15 bases not matched to a gene. The CDR3 extends over 17 amino acids. CDR1 and CDR2 (germline): PRHDT, FYEKMQ (reference sequence). The chain employs TRBV13 and TRBJ2-6; TRBD1 aligns across 10 bases. This TCR was recovered from a human donor with non-small cell lung cancer that progressed on radiotherapy plus ipilimumab. The sequencing used peripheral blood, collected from a patient treated with radiotherapy plus ipilimumab. The CDR3 reads CASSQRGTGVRWDVLTF. CDR3 DNA sequence: TGTGCCAGCAGCCAACGAGGGACAGGGGTCCGGTGGGACGTCCTGACTTTC.